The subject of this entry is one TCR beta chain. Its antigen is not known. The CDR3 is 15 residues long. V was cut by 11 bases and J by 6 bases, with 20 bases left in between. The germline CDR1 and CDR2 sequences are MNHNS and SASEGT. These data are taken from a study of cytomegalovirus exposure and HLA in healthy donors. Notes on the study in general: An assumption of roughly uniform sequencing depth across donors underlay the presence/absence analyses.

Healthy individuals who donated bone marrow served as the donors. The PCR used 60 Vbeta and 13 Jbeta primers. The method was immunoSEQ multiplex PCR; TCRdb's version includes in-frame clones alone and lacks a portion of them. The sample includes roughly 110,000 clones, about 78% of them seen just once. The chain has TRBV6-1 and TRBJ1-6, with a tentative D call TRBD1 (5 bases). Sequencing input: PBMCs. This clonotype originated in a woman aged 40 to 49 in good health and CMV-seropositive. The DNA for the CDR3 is TGTGCCGCCGGCCCCGGGGGATCTTCTAATTCACCCCTCCACTTT. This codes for CAAGPGGSSNSPLHF.